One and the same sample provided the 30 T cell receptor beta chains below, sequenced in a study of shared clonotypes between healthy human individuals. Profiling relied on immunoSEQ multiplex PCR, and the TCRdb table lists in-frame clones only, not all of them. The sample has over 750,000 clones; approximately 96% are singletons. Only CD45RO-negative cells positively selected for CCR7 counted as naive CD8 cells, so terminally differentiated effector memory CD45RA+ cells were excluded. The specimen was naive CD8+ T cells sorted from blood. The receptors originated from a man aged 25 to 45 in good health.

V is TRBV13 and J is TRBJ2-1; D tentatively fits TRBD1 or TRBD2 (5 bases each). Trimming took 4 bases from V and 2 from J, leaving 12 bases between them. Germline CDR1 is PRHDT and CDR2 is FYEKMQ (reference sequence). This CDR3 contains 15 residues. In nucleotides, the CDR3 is TGTGCCAGCAGCTCCCCCGGGGACCCCTACAATGAGCAGTTCTTC. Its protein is CASSSPGDPYNEQFF.

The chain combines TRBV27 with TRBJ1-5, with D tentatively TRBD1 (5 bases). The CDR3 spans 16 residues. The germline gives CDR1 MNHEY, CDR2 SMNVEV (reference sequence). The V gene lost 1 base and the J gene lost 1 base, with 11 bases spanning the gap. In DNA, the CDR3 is TGTGCCAGCAGTTTATTCTCAGGGCCGAGCAATCAGCCCCAGCATTTT. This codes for CASSLFSGPSNQPQHF.

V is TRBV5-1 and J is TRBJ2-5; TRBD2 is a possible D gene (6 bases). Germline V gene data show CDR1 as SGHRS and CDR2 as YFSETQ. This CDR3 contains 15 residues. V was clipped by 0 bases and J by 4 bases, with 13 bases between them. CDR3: CASSLVPGVTETQYF. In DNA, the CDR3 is TGCGCCAGCAGCTTGGTGCCGGGAGTAACAGAGACCCAGTACTTC.

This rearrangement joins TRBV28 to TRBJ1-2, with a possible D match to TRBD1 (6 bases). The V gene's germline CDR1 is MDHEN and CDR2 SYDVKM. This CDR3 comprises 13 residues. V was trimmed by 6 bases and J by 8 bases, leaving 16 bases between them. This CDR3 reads CASRFDRTGGYTF. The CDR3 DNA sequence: TGTGCCAGCAGATTCGACAGGACTGGCGGCTACACCTTC.

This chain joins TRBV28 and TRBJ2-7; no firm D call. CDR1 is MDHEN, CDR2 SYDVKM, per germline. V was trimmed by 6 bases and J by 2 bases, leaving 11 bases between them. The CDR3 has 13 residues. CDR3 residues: CASSEGSTYEQYF. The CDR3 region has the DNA TGTGCCAGCAGCGAAGGGTCCACCTACGAGCAGTACTTC.

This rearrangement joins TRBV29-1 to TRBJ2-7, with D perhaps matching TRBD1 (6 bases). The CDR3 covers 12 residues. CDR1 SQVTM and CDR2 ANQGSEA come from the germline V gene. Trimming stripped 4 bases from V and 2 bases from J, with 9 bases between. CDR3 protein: CSVVTGTYEQYF. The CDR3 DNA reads TGCAGCGTTGTTACAGGGACCTACGAGCAGTACTTC.

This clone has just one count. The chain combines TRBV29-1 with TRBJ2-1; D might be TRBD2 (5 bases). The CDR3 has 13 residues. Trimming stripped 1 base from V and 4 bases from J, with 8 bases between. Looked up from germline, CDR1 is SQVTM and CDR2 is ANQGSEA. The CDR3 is CSVEATGYNEQFF. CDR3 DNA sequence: TGCAGCGTTGAAGCAACGGGGTACAATGAGCAGTTCTTC.

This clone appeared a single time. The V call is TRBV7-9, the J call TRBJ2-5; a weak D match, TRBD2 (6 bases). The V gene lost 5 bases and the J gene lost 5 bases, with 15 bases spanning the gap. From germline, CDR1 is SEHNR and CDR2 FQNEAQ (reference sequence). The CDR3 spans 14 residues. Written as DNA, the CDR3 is TGTGCCAGCAGCCATCCGGGGGTTCAGGAGACCCAGTACTTC. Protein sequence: CASSHPGVQETQYF.

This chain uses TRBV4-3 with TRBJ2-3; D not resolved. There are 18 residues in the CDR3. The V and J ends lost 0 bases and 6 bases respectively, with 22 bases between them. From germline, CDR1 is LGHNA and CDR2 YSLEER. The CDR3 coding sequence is TGCGCCAGCAGCCAAGATAGGGTTGGTCGGTACGTCCCGGATACGCAGTATTTT. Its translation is CASSQDRVGRYVPDTQYF.

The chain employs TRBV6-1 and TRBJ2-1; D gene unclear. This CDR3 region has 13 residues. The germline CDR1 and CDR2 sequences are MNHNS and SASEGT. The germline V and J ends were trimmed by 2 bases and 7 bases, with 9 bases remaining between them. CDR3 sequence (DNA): TGTGCCAGCAGTGAATGGGATAGGAATGAGCAGTTCTTC. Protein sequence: CASSEWDRNEQFF.

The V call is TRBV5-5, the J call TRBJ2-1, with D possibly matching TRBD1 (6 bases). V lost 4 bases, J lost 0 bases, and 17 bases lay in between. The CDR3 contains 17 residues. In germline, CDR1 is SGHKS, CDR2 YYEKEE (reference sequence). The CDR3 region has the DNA TGTGCCAGCAGCCCCTGGACAGTTATGAGCTCCTACAATGAGCAGTTCTTC. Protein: CASSPWTVMSSYNEQFF.

The CDR3 spells CASTRGTGFQPQHF. The CDR3 bases are TGTGCCAGCACCCGGGGGACAGGCTTTCAGCCCCAGCATTTT. The chain links TRBV6-6 to TRBJ1-5, with TRBD1 matching over 8 bases. The germline V gene has CDR1 MNHNY and CDR2 SVGAGI (reference sequence). The V gene end was trimmed by 7 bases and the J gene end by 6 bases; junction bases not matched to a gene: 8. This CDR3 has 14 amino acids.

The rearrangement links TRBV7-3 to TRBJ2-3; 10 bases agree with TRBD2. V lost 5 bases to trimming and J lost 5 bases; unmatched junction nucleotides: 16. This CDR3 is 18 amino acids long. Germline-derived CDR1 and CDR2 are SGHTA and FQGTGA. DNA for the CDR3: TGTGCCAGCAGCCTAAACGGGGCTAGCGGGAGATATGGAGATACGCAGTATTTT. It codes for CASSLNGASGRYGDTQYF.

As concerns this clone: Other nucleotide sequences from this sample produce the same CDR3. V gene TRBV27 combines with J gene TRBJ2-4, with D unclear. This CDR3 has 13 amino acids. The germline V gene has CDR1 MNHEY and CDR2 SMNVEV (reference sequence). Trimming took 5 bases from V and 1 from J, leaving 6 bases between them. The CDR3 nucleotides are TGTGCCAGCAGTCTGTCTGCCAAAAACATTCAGTACTTC. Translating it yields CASSLSAKNIQYF.

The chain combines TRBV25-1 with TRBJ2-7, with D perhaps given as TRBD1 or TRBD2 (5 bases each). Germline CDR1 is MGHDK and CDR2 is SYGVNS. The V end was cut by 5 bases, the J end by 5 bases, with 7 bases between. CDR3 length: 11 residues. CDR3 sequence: CASSLGDEQYF. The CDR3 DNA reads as TGTGCCAGCAGTCTGGGGGACGAGCAGTACTTC.

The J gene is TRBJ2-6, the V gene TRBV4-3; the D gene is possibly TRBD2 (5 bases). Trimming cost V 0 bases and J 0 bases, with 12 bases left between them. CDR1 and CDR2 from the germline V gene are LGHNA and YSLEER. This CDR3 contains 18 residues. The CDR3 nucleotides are TGCGCCAGCAGCCAAGATGCGGGCCTGGCCTCTGGGGCCAACGTCCTGACTTTC. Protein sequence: CASSQDAGLASGANVLTF.

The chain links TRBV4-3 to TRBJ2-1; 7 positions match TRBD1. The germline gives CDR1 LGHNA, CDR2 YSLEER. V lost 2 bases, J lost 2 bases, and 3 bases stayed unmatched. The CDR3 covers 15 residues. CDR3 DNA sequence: TGCGCCAGCAGCCAAAACACAGGGGCCTACAATGAGCAGTTCTTC. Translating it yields CASSQNTGAYNEQFF.

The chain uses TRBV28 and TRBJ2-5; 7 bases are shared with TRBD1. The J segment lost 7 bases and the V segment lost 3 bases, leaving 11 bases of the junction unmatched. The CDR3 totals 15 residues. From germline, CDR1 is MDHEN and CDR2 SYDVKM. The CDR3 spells CASSFEGRGFTTQYF. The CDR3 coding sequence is TGTGCCAGCAGTTTTGAGGGCAGGGGGTTTACGACCCAGTACTTC.

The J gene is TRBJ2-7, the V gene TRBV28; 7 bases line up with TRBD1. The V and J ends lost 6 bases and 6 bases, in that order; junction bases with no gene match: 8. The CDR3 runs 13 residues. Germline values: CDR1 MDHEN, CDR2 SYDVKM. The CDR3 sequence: CASSLLQGSEQYF. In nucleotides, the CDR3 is TGTGCCAGCAGCCTCTTACAGGGGAGCGAGCAGTACTTC.

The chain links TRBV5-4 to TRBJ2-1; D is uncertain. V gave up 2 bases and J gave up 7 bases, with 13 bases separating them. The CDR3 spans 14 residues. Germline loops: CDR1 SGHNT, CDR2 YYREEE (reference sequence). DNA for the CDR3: TGTGCCAGCAGCTTTGGGTCCCGGAAGAATGAGCAGTTCTTC. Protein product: CASSFGSRKNEQFF.

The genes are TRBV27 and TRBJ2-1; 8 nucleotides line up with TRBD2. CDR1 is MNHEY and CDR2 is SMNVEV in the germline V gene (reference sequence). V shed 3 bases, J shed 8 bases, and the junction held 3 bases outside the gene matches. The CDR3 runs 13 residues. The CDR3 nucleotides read TGTGCCAGCAGTTTTGGACTAGCATATGAGCAGTTCTTC. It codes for CASSFGLAYEQFF.

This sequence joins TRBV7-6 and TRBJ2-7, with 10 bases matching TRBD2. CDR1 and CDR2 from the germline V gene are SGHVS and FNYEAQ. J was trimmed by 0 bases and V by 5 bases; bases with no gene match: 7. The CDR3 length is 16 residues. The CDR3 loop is CASSQILAGSSYEQYF. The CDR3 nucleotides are TGTGCCAGCAGCCAAATACTAGCGGGGAGCTCCTACGAGCAGTACTTC.

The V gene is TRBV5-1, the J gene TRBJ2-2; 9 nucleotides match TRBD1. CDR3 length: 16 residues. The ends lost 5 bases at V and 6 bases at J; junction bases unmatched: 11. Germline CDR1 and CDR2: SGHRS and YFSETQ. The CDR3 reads CASRETGGFGAGELFF. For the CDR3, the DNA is TGCGCCAGCAGAGAGACAGGGGGATTTGGCGCCGGGGAGCTGTTTTTT.

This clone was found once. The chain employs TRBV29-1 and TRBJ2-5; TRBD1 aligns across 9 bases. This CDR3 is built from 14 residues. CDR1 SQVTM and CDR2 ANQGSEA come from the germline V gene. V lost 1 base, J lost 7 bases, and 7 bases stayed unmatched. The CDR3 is CSVEGGWGQGTQYF. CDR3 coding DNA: TGCAGCGTTGAAGGGGGGTGGGGACAGGGGACCCAGTACTTC.

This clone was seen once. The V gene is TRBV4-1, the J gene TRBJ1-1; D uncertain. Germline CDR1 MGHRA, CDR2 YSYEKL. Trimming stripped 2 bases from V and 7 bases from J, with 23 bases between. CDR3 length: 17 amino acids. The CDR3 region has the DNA TGCGCCAGCAGCCAATACTACGGAGGGCCGCCCAGCGGTGAAGCTTTCTTT. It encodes CASSQYYGGPPSGEAFF.

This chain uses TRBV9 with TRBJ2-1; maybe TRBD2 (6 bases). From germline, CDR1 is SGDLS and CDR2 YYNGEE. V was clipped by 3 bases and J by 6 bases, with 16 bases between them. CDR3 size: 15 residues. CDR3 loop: CASSAGAGNGNEQFF. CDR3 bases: TGTGCCAGCAGCGCAGGCGCGGGGAATGGCAATGAGCAGTTCTTC.

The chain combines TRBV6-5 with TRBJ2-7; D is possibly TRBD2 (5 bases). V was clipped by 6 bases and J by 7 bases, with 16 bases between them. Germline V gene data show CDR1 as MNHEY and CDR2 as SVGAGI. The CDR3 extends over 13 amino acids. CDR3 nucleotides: TGTGCCAGCAGCCCTGACGGGGTTTGGGAGCAGTACTTC. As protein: CASSPDGVWEQYF.

As DNA, the CDR3 is TGTGCCAGCACTCCCTCTGGGGCCAACGTCCTGACTTTC. Translated: CASTPSGANVLTF. This rearrangement joins TRBV2 to TRBJ2-6, with no clear D. V was shortened by 7 bases and J by 0 bases, with 4 bases between the two germline ends. The CDR3 is 13 amino acids. In germline, CDR1 is SNHLY, CDR2 FYNNEI.

The CDR3 DNA reads TGTGCCAGCAGCTTAGCCCCGAGCACAGATACGCAGTATTTT. Translated, it gives CASSLAPSTDTQYF. V gene TRBV11-2 combines with J gene TRBJ2-3; D gene uncertain. CDR3 length: 14 residues. Germline CDR1 is SGHAT and CDR2 is FQNNGV. V lost 1 base and J 0 bases, leaving 5 bases between the germline ends.

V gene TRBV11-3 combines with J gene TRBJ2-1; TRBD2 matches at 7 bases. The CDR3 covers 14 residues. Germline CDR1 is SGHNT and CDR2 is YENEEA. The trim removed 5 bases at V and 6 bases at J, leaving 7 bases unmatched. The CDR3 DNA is TGTGCCAGCAGCCCCAGGTCGGGAGGCAATGAGCAGTTCTTC. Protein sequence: CASSPRSGGNEQFF.